Presented here are 9 T cell receptor beta chains from one specimen sequenced in a study of T-cell memory formation after mild COVID-19 (dated by TCRdb to the early 2020s). The library was made by 5' RACE. Data came from an Illumina NovaSeq 6000. TCRdb redid the processing of the public reads, applying fastp at Q25 and MiXCR, and retained in-frame beta chains. Each entry is one CDR3 protein sequence, shown with its most common DNA and genes. Recorded for this sample are about 270,000 distinct CDR3 sequences; about a sixth of them occurred a single time. Less than 30% of the sample is in the top ten clones. Sequencing was performed on PBMCs or a T cell subset sorted from them (not recorded which). The receptors stem from a man between 18 and 29 years old who had mild COVID-19 (a few samples of this study predate the infection). The sample titles of this study are shuffled in the database, so cell type and time point are left out; the donor was told from shared clones.

This clonotype has only a few counts. The chain combines TRBV3-1 with TRBJ1-1; 8 nucleotides align to TRBD1. The CDR3 consists of 14 residues. Per germline, CDR1 LGHDT and CDR2 YNNKEL (reference sequence). Trimming removed 6 bases from V and 4 bases from J; junction bases left unmatched: 7. CDR3 amino acids: CASSYNRGSTEAFF. The CDR3 DNA follows: TGTGCCAGCAGTTACAACAGGGGGAGCACTGAAGCTTTCTTT. The entire variable domain, with the rest obtained from reference TRBV3-1 and TRBJ1-1, is as follows: DTAVSQTPKYLVTQMGNDKSIKCEQNLGHDTMYWYKQDSKKFLKIMFSYNNKELIINETVPNRFSPKSPDKAHLNLHINSLELGDSAVYFCASSYNRGSTEAFFGQGTRLTVV.

The rearrangement joins TRBV15 to TRBJ1-6; D might be TRBD1 (5 bases). The V gene lost 4 bases and the J gene lost 7 bases, with 11 bases spanning the gap. Germline CDR1 and CDR2: LNHNV and YYDKDF (reference sequence). The CDR3 contains 14 residues. CDR3 loop: CATSKRDRNSPLHF. The CDR3 DNA follows: TGTGCCACCAGCAAAAGGGACCGAAATTCACCCCTCCACTTT. Using reference TRBV15 and TRBJ1-6 for the parts outside the CDR3, the full variable domain is DAMVIQNPRYQVTQFGKPVTLSCSQTLNHNVMYWYQQKSSQAPKLLFHYYDKDFNNEADTPDNFQSRRPNTSFCFLDIRSPGLGDTAMYLCATSKRDRNSPLHFGNGTRLTVT.

In this sample, this clonotype turned up a few times. V gene TRBV25-1 combines with J gene TRBJ2-5; 8 bases agree with TRBD2. The junction had 9 bases not matched to a gene; V was cut back by 1 base and J by 5 bases. This CDR3 is 16 amino acids long. The germline V gene encodes CDR1 MGHDK and CDR2 SYGVNS. CDR3 coding DNA: TGTGCCAGCAGTGAATCCGGCGGGACTAGGGATGAGACCCAGTACTTC. Its protein is CASSESGGTRDETQYF. Filled out from reference TRBV25-1 and TRBJ2-5, the complete variable domain reads EADIYQTPRYLVIGTGKKITLECSQTMGHDKMYWYQQDPGMELHLIHYSYGVNSTEKGDLSSESTVSRIRTEHFPLTLESARPSHTSQYLCASSESGGTRDETQYFGPGTRLLVL.

The table lists this clonotype with many counts. This chain connects TRBV15 to TRBJ2-3; D gene uncertain. Germline lookup yields CDR1 LNHNV and CDR2 YYDKDF (reference sequence). Trimming shortened V by 2 bases and J by 3 bases, and 9 bases separated the two germline ends. This CDR3 has 14 residues. The CDR3 region has the DNA TGTGCCACCAGCAGACACCGAGCGACAGATACGCAGTATTTT. Amino acid sequence: CATSRHRATDTQYF.

This clonotype came up a few times. The chain couples TRBV6-5 to TRBJ2-3; 11 nucleotides align to TRBD2. V lost 6 bases and J lost 8; bases outside the gene matches: 10. The CDR3 loop spans 15 amino acids. The germline gives CDR1 MNHEY, CDR2 SVGAGI. The CDR3 is CASSQLAGALGTQYF. The CDR3, as DNA: TGTGCCAGCAGCCAACTAGCGGGGGCTCTCGGTACGCAGTATTTT.

This clonotype has a handful of counts. The rearrangement uses TRBV4-3 and TRBJ1-4; D unresolved. CDR1 and CDR2 (germline): LGHNA, YSLEER. V lost 3 bases and J 8 bases, leaving 19 bases between the germline ends. The CDR3 is 16 amino acids. The CDR3 here is CASSHGTTYRGEKLFF. In DNA, the CDR3 is TGCGCCAGCAGCCATGGTACGACCTACCGAGGGGAAAAACTGTTTTTT.

The chain is built from TRBV6-2 or TRBV6-3 and TRBJ1-1; D is unresolved. Germline-derived CDR1 and CDR2 are MNHEY and SVGEGT. The ends were cut back, 8 bases at V and 8 bases at J, with 9 bases in the middle. The CDR3 runs 10 residues. CDR3 region: CASGTFEAFF. CDR3 DNA sequence: TGTGCCAGCGGCACATTCGAAGCTTTCTTT.

This clonotype was observed a few times. The chain joins TRBV4-2 to TRBJ2-5, with TRBD1 as a possible D gene (6 bases). Per germline, CDR1 LGHNA and CDR2 YNFKEQ. The V end was cut by 0 bases, the J end by 2 bases, with 13 bases between. This CDR3 has 16 amino acids. CDR3 DNA: TGTGCCAGCAGCCAAGAAATTGGGACACGTCAAGAGACCCAGTACTTC. This encodes CASSQEIGTRQETQYF.

This clonotype has only a few counts. The chain has TRBV12-3 or TRBV12-4 and TRBJ2-1; D is perhaps TRBD1 or TRBD2 (6 bases each). The CDR3 is 15 residues long. Trimming removed 6 bases from V and 3 bases from J, with 15 bases in between. The DNA of the CDR3 is TGTGCCAGCAGAGTAGAGGGGGGTCTCTACAATGAGCAGTTCTTC. It codes for CASRVEGGLYNEQFF.